This T cell receptor (beta chain) was identified in a study of blood T cell repertoires in COVID-19. Background on the study: T cells, B-cell-depleted T cells, or PBMCs provided the cDNA or gDNA that served as material.

Residents of under 25 US areas, aged about 18 to 95 years, made up the participants. Profiling relied on immunoSEQ multiplex PCR, and the TCRdb table lists in-frame clones only, not all of them. Of 150,000 or so clones listed, less than 90% are singletons. Germline V lookup: CDR1 LNHDA, CDR2 SQIVND (reference sequence). Trimming took off 3 bases at V and 8 bases at J, with 13 bases between the two ends. The CDR3 totals 13 residues. Specimen: PBMCs or T cells enriched from blood (not recorded which). The TCR comes from a woman aged 45-65 years who had recovered from COVID-19. The rearrangement joins TRBV19 to TRBJ1-2; D might be TRBD1 (6 bases). The CDR3 is CASSMDRARGYTF. Written as DNA, the CDR3 is TGTGCCAGTAGTATGGACAGAGCGCGAGGCTACACCTTC.